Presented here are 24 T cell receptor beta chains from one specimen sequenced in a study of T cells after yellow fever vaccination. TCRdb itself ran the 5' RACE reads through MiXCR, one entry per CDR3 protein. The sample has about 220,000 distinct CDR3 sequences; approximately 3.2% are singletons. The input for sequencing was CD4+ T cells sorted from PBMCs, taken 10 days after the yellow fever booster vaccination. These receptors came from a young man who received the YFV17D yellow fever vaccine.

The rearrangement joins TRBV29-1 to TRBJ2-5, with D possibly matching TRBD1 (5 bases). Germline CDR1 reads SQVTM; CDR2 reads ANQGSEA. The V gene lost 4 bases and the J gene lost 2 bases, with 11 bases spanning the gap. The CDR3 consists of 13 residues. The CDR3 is CSVVVPGQETQYF. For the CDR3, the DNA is TGCAGCGTTGTCGTGCCAGGGCAAGAGACCCAGTACTTC.

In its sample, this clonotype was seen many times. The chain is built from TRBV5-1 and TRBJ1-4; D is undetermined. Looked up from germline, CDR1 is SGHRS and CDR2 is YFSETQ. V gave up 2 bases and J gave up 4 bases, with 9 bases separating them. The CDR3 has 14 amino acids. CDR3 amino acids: CASSFGGDNEKLFF. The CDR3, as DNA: TGCGCCAGCAGCTTCGGAGGAGATAATGAAAAACTGTTTTTT.

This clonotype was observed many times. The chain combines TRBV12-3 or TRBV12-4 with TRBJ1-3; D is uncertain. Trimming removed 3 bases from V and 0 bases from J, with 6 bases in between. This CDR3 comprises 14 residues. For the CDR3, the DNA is TGTGCCAGCAGTTTCTCCAGCTCTGGAAACACCATATATTTT. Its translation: CASSFSSSGNTIYF.

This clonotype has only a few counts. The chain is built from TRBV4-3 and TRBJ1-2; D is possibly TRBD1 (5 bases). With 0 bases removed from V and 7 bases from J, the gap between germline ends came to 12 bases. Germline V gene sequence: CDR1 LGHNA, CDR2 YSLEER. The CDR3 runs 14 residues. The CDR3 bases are TGCGCCAGCAGCCAAGAATGGGACGCCAGTGGCTACACCTTC. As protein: CASSQEWDASGYTF.

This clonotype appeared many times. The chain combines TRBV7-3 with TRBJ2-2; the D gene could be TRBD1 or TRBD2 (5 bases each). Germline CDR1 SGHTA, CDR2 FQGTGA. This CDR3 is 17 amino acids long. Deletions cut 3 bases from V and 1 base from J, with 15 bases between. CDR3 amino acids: CASSFTGAGRNTGELFF. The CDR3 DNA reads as TGTGCCAGCAGCTTCACAGGCGCAGGGAGGAACACCGGGGAGCTGTTTTTT. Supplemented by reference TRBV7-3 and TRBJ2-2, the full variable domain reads GAGVSQTPSNKVTEKGKYVELRCDPISGHTALYWYRQSLGQGPEFLIYFQGTGAADDSGLPNDRFFAVRPEGSVSTLKIQRTERGDSAVYLCASSFTGAGRNTGELFFGEGSRLTVL.

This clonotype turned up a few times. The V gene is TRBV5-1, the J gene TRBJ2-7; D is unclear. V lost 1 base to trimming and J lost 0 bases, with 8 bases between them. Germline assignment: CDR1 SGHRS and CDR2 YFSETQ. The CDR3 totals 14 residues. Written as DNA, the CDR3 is TGCGCCAGCAGCTTGCAGGCGGACTCCTACGAGCAGTACGTC. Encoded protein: CASSLQADSYEQYV.

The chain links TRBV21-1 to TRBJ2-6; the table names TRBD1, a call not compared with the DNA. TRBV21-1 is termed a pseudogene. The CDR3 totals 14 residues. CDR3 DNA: TGTGCCAGCAAGGTCCCAGGGGGGGCCAACGTCCTGACTTTC. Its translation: CASKVPGGANVLTF.

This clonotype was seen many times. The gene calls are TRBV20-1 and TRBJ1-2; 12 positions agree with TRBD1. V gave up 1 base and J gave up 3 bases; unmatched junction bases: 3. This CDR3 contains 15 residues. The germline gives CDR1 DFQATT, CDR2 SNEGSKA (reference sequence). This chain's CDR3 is CSARAGQGAYYGYTF. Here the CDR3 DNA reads TGCAGTGCTAGAGCGGGACAGGGGGCCTACTATGGCTACACCTTC.

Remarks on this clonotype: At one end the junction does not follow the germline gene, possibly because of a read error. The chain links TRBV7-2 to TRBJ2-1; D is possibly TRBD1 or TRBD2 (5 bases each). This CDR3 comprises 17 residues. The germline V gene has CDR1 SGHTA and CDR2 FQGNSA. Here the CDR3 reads CASSIWLGGPKYNGQFF. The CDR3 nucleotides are TGTGCCAGCAGCATTTGGCTTGGGGGACCAAAGTACAATGGGCAGTTCTTC.

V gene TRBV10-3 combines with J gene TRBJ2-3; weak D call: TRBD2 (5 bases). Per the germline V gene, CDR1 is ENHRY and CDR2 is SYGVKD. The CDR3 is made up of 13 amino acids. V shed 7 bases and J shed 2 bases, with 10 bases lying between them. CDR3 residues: CAIMPSLTDTQYF. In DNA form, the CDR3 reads TGTGCCATCATGCCTAGCCTCACAGATACGCAGTATTTT.

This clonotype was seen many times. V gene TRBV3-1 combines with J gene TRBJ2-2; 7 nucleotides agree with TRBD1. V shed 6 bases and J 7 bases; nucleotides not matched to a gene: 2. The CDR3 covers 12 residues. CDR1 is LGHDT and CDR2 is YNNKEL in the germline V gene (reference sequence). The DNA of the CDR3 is TGTGCCAGCAGTCACAGGGGCGGGGAGCTGTTTTTT. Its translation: CASSHRGGELFF.

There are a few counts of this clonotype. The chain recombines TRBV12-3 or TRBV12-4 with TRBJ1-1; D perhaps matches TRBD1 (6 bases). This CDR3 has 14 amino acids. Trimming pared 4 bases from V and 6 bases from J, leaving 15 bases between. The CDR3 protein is CASSWPRTASEAFF. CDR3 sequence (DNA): TGTGCCAGCAGTTGGCCGAGGACAGCCTCTGAAGCTTTCTTT.

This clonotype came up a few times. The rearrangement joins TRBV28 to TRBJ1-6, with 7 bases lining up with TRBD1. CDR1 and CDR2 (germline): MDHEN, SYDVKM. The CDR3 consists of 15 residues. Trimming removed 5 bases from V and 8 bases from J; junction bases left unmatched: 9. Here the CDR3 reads CASSPRGGGYSPLHF. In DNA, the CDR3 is TGTGCCAGCAGTCCCCGTGGAGGGGGCTATTCACCCCTCCACTTT.

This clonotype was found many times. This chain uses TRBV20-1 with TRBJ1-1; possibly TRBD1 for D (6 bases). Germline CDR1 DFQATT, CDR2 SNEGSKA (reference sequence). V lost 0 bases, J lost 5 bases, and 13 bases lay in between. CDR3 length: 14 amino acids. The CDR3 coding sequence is TGCAGTGCTAGAGATCTGGGGGGCTTTACTGAAGCTTTCTTT. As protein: CSARDLGGFTEAFF.

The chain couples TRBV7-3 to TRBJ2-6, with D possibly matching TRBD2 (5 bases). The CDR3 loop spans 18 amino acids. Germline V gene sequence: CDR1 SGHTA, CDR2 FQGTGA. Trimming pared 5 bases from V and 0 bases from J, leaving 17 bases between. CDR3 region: CASSPAGLLRSGANVLTF. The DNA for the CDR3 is TGTGCCAGCAGCCCTGCGGGTCTCCTTCGCTCTGGGGCCAACGTCCTGACTTTC.

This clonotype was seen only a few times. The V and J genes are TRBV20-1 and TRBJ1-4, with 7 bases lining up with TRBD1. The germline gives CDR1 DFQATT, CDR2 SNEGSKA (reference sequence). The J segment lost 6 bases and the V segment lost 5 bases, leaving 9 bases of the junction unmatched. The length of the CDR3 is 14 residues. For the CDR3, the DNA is TGCAGTGCTGTTAGGGGGCTGGGGGATGAAAAACTGTTTTTT. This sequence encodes CSAVRGLGDEKLFF.

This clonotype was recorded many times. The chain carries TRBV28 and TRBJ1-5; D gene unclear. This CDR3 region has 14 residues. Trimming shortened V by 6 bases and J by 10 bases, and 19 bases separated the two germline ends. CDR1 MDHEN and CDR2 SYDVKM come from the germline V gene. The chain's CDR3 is CASRGSDGEVPQHF. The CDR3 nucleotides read TGTGCCAGCAGGGGTTCTGACGGGGAGGTACCCCAGCATTTT.

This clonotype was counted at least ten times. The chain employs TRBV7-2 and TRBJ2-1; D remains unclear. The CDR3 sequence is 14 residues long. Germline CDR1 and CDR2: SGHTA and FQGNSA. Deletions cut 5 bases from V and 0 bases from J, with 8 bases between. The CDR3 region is CASSARSSYNEQFF. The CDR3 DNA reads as TGTGCCAGCAGCGCACGGAGCTCCTACAATGAGCAGTTCTTC.

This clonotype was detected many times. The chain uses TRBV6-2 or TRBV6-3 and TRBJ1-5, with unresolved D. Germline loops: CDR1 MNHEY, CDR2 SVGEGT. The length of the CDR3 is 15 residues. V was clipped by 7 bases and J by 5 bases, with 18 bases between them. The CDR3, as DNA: TGTGCCAGCAAGATATCCCGACGGGGAGATCAGCCCCAGCATTTT. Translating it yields CASKISRRGDQPQHF.

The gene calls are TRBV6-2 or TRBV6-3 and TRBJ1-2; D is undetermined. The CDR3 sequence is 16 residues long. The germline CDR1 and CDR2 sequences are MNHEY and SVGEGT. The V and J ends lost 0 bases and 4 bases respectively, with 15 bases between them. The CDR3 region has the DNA TGTGCCAGCAGTTACTCGGGAGCAGAGGAGCTCTATGGCTACACCTTC. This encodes CASSYSGAEELYGYTF.

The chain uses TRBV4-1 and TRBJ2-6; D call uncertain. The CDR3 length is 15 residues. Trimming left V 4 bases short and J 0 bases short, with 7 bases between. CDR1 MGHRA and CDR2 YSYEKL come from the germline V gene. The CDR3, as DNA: TGCGCCAGCAGCCCATCCTACTCTGGGGCCAACGTCCTGACTTTC. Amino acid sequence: CASSPSYSGANVLTF.

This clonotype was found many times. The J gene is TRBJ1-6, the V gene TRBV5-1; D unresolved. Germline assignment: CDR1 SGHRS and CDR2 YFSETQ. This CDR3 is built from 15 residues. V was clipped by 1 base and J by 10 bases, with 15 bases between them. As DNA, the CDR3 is TGCGCCAGCAGCTTGCGTACGGCTTTGGAGTCACCCCTCCACTTT. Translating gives CASSLRTALESPLHF.

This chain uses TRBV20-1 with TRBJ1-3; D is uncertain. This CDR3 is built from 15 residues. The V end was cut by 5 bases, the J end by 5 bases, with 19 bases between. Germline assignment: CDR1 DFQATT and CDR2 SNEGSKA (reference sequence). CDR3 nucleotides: TGCAGTGCTGCCAGACGAGGGCCCCTCCGAAACACCATATATTTT. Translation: CSAARRGPLRNTIYF.

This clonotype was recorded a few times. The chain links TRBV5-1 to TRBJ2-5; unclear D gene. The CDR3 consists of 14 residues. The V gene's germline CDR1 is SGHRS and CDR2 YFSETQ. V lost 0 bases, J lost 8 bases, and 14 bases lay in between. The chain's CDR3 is CASSLDPTRVTQYF. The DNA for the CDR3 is TGCGCCAGCAGCTTGGACCCCACGCGTGTCACCCAGTACTTC.